A single T cell receptor beta chain is shown here with its context. The data were obtained in a study of blood T cell repertoires in COVID-19. Study in general: The study drew acute and convalescent COVID-19 samples from the United States, Italy and Spain. The analysed material was cDNA or gDNA that came from T cells, B-cell-depleted T cells, or PBMCs.

Participants were aged about 18 to 100 years, lived in about 26 US areas, and enrolled virtually. Trimming removed 0 bases at V and 6 bases at J, with 10 bases between. Germline-derived CDR1 and CDR2 are SGHRS and YFSETQ. The CDR3 is 14 amino acids. How the authors handled the data: Estimated nucleated cell counts came from reference gene primer amplification. Clones were read by immunoSEQ multiplex PCR, and TCRdb kept only the in-frame ones, dropping some. The DNA gave D and trimming, while V, J and clone size come from that table. This table holds around 130,000 clones, 80% to 90% found once. The sequenced material came from PBMCs or T cells enriched from blood (not recorded which). This chain connects TRBV5-1 to TRBJ1-5; D uncertain. This sequence originates from a woman between 50 and 59 years old who had recovered from COVID-19. CDR3 in amino acids: CASSLDLGSQPQHF. The CDR3 DNA reads TGCGCCAGCAGCTTGGATCTGGGGAGTCAGCCCCAGCATTTT.